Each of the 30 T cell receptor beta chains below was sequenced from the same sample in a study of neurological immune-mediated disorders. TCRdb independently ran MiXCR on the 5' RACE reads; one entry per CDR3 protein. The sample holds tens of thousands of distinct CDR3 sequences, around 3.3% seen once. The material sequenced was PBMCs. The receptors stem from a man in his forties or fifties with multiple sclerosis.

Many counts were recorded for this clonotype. CDR3 amino acids: CASSKTVAYNEQFF. CDR3 sequence (DNA): TGTGCCAGCAGCAAGACAGTAGCCTACAATGAGCAGTTCTTC. This rearrangement joins TRBV5-5 to TRBJ2-1; D may be TRBD1 (5 bases). There are 14 residues in the CDR3. The V end lost 4 bases, the J end lost 2 bases, and 10 bases lay between the germline ends. Germline V gene sequence: CDR1 SGHKS, CDR2 YYEKEE (reference sequence).

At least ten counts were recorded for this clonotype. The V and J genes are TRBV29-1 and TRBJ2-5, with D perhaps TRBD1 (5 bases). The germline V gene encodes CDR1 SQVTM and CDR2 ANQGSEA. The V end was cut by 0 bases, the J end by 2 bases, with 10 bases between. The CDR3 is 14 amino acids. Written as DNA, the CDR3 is TGCAGCGTTGAAGATACAGGTAGTCAAGAGACCCAGTACTTC. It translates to CSVEDTGSQETQYF.

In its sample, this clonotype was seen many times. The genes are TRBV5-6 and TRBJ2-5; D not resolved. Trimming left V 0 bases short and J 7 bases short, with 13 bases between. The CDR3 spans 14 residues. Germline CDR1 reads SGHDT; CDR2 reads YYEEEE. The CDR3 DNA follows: TGTGCCAGCAGCTTGGAACGCACCTCGGGGACCCAGTACTTC. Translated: CASSLERTSGTQYF.

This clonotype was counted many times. CDR3 in DNA: TGCAGTGCCCGGCAGGTTGGTCGGGAGAGCTCTGGAAACACCATATATTTT. Encoded protein: CSARQVGRESSGNTIYF. The genes are TRBV20-1 and TRBJ1-3; no reliable D call. There are 17 residues in the CDR3. Between the trimmed V and J ends, which lost 6 bases and 0 bases, there was a span of 21 bases. Per germline, CDR1 DFQATT and CDR2 SNEGSKA (reference sequence).

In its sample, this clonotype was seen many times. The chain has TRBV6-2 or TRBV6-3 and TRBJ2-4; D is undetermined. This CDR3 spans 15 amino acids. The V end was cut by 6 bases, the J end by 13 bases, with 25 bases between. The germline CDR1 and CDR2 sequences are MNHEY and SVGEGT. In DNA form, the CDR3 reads TGTGCCAGCAGCGAATGGCTCCGTCCCCCCTTATTACAGTACTTC. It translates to CASSEWLRPPLLQYF.

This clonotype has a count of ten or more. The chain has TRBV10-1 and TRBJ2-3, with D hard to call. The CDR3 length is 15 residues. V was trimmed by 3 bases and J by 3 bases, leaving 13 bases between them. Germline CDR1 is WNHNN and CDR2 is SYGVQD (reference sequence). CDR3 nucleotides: TGCGCCAGCAGTGATCGAGTGCCGGTGACAGATACGCAGTATTTT. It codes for CASSDRVPVTDTQYF.

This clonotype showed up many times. DNA of the CDR3: TGTGCCAGCAGTTACGCTCGGGGGGCCAATTCACCCCTCCACTTT. The encoded protein is CASSYARGANSPLHF. V gene TRBV7-8 combines with J gene TRBJ1-6; D may be TRBD1 (6 bases). This CDR3 spans 15 amino acids. The V and J ends lost 6 bases and 7 bases respectively, with 16 bases between them. Germline V gene data show CDR1 as SGHVS and CDR2 as FQNEAQ.

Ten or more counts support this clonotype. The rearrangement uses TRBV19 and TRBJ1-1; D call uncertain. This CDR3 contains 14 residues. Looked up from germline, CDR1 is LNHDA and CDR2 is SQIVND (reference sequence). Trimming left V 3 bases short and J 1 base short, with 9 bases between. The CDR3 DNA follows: TGTGCCAGTAGTATTAGAGGGTGGAACACTGAAGCTTTCTTT. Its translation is CASSIRGWNTEAFF. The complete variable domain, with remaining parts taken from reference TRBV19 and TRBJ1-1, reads DGGITQSPKYLFRKEGQNVTLSCEQNLNHDAMYWYRQDPGQGLRLIYYSQIVNDFQKGDIAEGYSVSREKKESFPLTVTSAQKNPTAFYLCASSIRGWNTEAFFGQGTRLTVV.

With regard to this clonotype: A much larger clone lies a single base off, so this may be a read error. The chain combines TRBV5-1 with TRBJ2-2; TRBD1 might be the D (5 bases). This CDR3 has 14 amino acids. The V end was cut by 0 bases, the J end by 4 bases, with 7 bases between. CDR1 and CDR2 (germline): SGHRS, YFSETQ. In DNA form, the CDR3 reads TGCGCCAGCAGCTTGGTTACAGGCACCGGGGAGCTGTTTTTT. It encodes CASSLVTGTGELFF.

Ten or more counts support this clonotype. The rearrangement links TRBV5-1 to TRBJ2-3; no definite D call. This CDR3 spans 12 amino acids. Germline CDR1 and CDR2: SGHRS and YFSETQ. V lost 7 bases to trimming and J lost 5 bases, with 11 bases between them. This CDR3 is CASRVEKDTQYF. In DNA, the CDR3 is TGCGCCAGCCGGGTTGAAAAAGATACGCAGTATTTT.

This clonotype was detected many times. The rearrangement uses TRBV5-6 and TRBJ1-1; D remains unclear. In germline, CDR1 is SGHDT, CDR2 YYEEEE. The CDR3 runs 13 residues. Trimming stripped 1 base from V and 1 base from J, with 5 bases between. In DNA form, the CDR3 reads TGTGCCAGCAGCTTGCGGGAGAACACTGAAGCTTTCTTT. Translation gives CASSLRENTEAFF.

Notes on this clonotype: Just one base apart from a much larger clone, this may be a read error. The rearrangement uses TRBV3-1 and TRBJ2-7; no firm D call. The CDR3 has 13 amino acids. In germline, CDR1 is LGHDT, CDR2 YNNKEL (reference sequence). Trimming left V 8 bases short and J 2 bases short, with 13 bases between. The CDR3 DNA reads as TGTGCCAGCTCGGAAGGACCGACCTACGAGCAGTACTTC. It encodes CASSEGPTYEQYF.

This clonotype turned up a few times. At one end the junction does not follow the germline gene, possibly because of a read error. CDR3 nucleotide sequence: TGTGACAGCAGGACAGGGGTCGGAGAGCAGTACTTC. This sequence encodes CDSRTGVGEQYF. The V gene is TRBV6-5, the J gene TRBJ2-7, with 9 bases fitting TRBD1. In germline, CDR1 is MNHEY, CDR2 SVGAGI. This CDR3 has 12 residues.

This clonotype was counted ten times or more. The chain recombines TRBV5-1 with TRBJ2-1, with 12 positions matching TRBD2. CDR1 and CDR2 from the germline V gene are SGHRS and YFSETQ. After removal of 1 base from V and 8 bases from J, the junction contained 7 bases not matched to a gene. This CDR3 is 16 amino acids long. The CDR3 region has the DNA TGCGCCAGCAGCTTGCTAGCGGGGGGGGCCGGGGATGAGCAGTTCTTC. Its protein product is CASSLLAGGAGDEQFF.

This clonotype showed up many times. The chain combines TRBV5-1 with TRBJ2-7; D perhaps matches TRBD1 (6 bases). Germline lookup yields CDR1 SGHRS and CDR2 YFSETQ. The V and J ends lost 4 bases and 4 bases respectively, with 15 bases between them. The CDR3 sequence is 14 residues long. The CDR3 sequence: CASSETGIGYEQYF. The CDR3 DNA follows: TGCGCCAGCAGCGAAACAGGGATCGGGTACGAGCAGTACTTC.

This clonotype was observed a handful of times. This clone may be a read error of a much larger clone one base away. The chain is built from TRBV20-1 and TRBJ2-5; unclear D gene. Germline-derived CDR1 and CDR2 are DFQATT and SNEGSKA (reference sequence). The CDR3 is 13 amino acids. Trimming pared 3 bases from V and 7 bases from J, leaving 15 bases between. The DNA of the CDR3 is TGCAGTGCTAGGGACGGACGGGTGGGGACCCAGTACTTC. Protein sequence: CSARDGRVGTQYF.

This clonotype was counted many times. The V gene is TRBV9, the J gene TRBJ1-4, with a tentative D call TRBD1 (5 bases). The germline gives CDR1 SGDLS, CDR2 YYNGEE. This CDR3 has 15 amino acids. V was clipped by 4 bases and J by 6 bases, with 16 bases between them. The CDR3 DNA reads TGTGCCAGCAGCTCCACCGGGGGTCTCCATGAAAAACTGTTTTTT. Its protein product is CASSSTGGLHEKLFF.

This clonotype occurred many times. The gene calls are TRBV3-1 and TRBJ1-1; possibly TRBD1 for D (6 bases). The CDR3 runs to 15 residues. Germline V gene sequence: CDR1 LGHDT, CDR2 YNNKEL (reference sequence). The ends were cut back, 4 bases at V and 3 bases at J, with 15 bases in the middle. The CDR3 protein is CASSPEGGSYTEAFF. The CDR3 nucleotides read TGTGCCAGCAGCCCAGAGGGGGGATCTTACACTGAAGCTTTCTTT. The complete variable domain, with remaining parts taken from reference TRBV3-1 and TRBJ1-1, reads DTAVSQTPKYLVTQMGNDKSIKCEQNLGHDTMYWYKQDSKKFLKIMFSYNNKELIINETVPNRFSPKSPDKAHLNLHINSLELGDSAVYFCASSPEGGSYTEAFFGQGTRLTVV.

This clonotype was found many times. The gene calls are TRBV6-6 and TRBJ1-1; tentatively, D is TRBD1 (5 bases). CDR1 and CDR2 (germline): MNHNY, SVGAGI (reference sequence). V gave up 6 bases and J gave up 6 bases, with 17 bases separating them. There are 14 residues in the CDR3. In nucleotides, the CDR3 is TGTGCCAGCAGCCCACACAGCCGAGGGGCTGAAGCTTTCTTT. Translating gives CASSPHSRGAEAFF.

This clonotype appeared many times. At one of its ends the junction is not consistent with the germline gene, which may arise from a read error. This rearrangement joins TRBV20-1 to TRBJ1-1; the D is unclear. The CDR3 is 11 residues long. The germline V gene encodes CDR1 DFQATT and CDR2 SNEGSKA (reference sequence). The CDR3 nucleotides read TGCAGTGCTCTCGATACGCCGGGCTTCCACTTT. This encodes CSALDTPGFHF.

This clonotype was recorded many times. In nucleotides, the CDR3 is TGTGCCAGCAGGAAGGGGTTGGGTAATTCACCCCTCCACTTT. Its protein is CASRKGLGNSPLHF. V usage is TRBV6-5 and J usage is TRBJ1-6, with a possible D match to TRBD1 (5 bases). V lost 6 bases and J 6 bases, leaving 12 bases between the germline ends. CDR3 length equals 14 residues. CDR1 and CDR2 from the germline V gene are MNHEY and SVGAGI.

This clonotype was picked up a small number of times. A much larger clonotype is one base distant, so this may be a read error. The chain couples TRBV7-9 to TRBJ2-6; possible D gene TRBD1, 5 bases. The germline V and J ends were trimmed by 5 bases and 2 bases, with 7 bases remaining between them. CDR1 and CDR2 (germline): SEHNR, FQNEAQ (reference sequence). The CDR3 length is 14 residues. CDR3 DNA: TGTGCCAGCAGCAAAGGGGCTGGGGCCAACGTCCTGACTTTC. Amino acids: CASSKGAGANVLTF.

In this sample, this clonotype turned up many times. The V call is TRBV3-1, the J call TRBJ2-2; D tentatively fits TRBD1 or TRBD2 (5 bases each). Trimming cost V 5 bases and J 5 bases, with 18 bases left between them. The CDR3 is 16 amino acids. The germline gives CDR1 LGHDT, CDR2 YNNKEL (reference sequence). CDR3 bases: TGTGCCAGCAGCTCTCGAGGGGCCCGAGGGACCGGGGAGCTGTTTTTT. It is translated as CASSSRGARGTGELFF.

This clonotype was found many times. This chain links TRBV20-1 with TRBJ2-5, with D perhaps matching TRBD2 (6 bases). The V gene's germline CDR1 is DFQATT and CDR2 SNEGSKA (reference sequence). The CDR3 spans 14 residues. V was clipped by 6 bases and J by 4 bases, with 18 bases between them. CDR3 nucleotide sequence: TGCAGTGCAGAACTAGCCCGCCTCCCAGAGACCCAGTACTTC. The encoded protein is CSAELARLPETQYF.

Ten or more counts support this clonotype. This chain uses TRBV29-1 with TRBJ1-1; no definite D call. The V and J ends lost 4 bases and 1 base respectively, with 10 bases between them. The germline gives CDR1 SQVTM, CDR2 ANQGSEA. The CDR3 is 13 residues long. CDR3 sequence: CSVGRSGNTEAFF. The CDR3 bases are TGCAGCGTTGGACGCTCAGGGAACACTGAAGCTTTCTTT.

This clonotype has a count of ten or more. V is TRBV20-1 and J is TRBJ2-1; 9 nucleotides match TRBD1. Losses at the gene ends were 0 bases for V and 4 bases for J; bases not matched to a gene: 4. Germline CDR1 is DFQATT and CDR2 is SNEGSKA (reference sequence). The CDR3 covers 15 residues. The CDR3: CSARDPGTGYNEQFF. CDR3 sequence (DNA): TGCAGTGCTAGAGACCCCGGGACAGGGTACAATGAGCAGTTCTTC.

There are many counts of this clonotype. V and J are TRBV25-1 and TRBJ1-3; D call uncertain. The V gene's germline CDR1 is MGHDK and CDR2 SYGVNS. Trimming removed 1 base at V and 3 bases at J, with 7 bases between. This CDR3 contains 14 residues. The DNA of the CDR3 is TGTGCCAGCAGTGAATTAGGGATTGGAAACACCATATATTTT. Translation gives CASSELGIGNTIYF.

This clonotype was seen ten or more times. The CDR3 coding sequence is TGTGCCAGCAGCGAGGTACAGGGGAGGAACGAGCAGTACTTC. This gives the protein CASSEVQGRNEQYF. The rearrangement links TRBV7-2 to TRBJ2-7; tentative D call: TRBD1 (7 bases). The CDR3 is 14 amino acids. Germline CDR1 and CDR2: SGHTA and FQGNSA. Trimming took off 5 bases at V and 5 bases at J, with 16 bases between the two ends.

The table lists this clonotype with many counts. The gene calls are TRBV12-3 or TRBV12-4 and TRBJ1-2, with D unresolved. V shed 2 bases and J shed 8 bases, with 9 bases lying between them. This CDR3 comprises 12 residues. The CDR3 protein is CASSLSSKGYTF. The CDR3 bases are TGTGCCAGCAGTTTATCCAGTAAAGGCTACACCTTC.

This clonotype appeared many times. The CDR3 bases are TGTGCCAGCAGTCCCCTGGACGGGGGTGAGCAGTTCTTC. Translating it yields CASSPLDGGEQFF. This chain links TRBV27 with TRBJ2-1; TRBD2 might be the D (6 bases). This CDR3 has 13 amino acids. The germline CDR1 and CDR2 sequences are MNHEY and SMNVEV (reference sequence). V was clipped by 5 bases and J by 9 bases, with 14 bases between them.